The 10 T cell receptor beta chains reported below all come from one sample, sequenced in a study of CD8+ T cells in alopecia areata. Sequencing used cDNA as its template, made by extracting RNA and reverse transcribing it. TCRdb keeps only in-frame clones here, not all; method: immunoSEQ multiplex PCR. Of about 97,000 clones listed, roughly two fifths are singletons. Material for sequencing was CD4+ T cells sorted from blood. The receptors come from a human donor with alopecia areata.

This clone was seen just once. This rearrangement joins TRBV2 to TRBJ2-6; 12 nucleotides agree with TRBD1. V dropped 5 bases and J dropped 3; count of bases not matched to a gene: 5. This CDR3 has 17 residues. The germline V gene has CDR1 SNHLY and CDR2 FYNNEI. The CDR3 coding sequence is TGTGCCAGCAGTCGGGGACAGGGGGCGTATGGGGCCAACGTCCTGACTTTC. Translated: CASSRGQGAYGANVLTF.

The chain links TRBV4-2 to TRBJ2-1, with D perhaps TRBD2 (5 bases). CDR3 length: 15 amino acids. V lost 1 base to trimming and J lost 3 bases, with 10 bases between them. Germline V gives CDR1 LGHNA, CDR2 YNFKEQ. The CDR3 loop reads CASSQVLGRYNEQFF. In DNA form, the CDR3 reads TGTGCCAGCAGCCAAGTACTAGGTCGCTACAATGAGCAGTTCTTC.

This clone has more than one count but fewer than ten. The V and J genes are TRBV6-5 and TRBJ1-4; 10 bases are shared with TRBD1. Germline assignment: CDR1 MNHEY and CDR2 SVGAGI. J lost 7 bases, V lost 6 bases, and 5 bases had no gene match. The CDR3 has 14 residues. Here the CDR3 DNA reads TGTGCCAGCAGACTAGGACAGGGGGGTGAAAAACTGTTTTTT. It specifies CASRLGQGGEKLFF.

This chain connects TRBV7-2 to TRBJ2-7; perhaps TRBD2 as D (6 bases). Germline V lookup: CDR1 SGHTA, CDR2 FQGNSA. The V gene lost 1 base and the J gene lost 3 bases, with 13 bases spanning the gap. This CDR3 is built from 15 residues. The CDR3 DNA reads as TGTGCCAGCAGCTTAGGGCCGGGGGAGAACTACGAGCAGTACTTC. It translates to CASSLGPGENYEQYF.

The genes are TRBV5-1 and TRBJ2-7; 9 nucleotides line up with TRBD1. The V gene's germline CDR1 is SGHRS and CDR2 YFSETQ. This CDR3 has 14 residues. With V trimmed by 3 bases and J by 1 base, 2 bases remained unmatched. CDR3 in DNA: TGCGCCAGCAGCTGGGACAGGGAATCCTACGAGCAGTACTTC. Its translation: CASSWDRESYEQYF.

This chain connects TRBV7-2 to TRBJ1-5; D gene uncertain. The germline gives CDR1 SGHTA, CDR2 FQGNSA. V was shortened by 1 base and J by 2 bases, with 3 bases between the two germline ends. This CDR3 comprises 13 residues. The CDR3 DNA follows: TGTGCCAGCAGCTTAGAACGCAATCAGCCCCAGCATTTT. Protein: CASSLERNQPQHF. Filled out from reference TRBV7-2 and TRBJ1-5, the complete variable domain reads GAGVSQSPSNKVTEKGKDVELRCDPISGHTALYWYRQSLGQGLEFLIYFQGNSAPDKSGLPSDRFSAERTGGSVSTLTIQRTQQEDSAVYLCASSLERNQPQHFGDGTRLSIL.

In this sample, this clone turned up a few times. The chain couples TRBV30 to TRBJ1-5; perhaps TRBD1 as D (5 bases). V was cut by 0 bases and J by 7 bases, with 16 bases left in between. This CDR3 has 15 amino acids. Germline V gene lookup returns CDR1 GTSNPN and CDR2 SVGIG (reference sequence). The CDR3 here is CAWSVSGQGNQPQHF. In DNA, the CDR3 is TGTGCCTGGAGTGTATCCGGGCAGGGAAACCAGCCCCAGCATTTT.

This clone was detected a few times. V and J are TRBV5-1 and TRBJ2-1, with TRBD2 matching over 9 bases. The V segment lost 2 bases and the J segment 7 bases; nucleotides outside the gene matches: 7. Germline CDR1 SGHRS, CDR2 YFSETQ. CDR3 length: 15 amino acids. CDR3: CASSFRAGGYNEQFF. Here the CDR3 DNA reads TGCGCCAGCAGCTTCAGAGCGGGAGGCTATAATGAGCAGTTCTTC.

This clone was counted a few times. V and J are TRBV7-2 and TRBJ2-3; D is undetermined. The CDR3 is made up of 13 amino acids. Germline CDR1 reads SGHTA; CDR2 reads FQGNSA. V was pared by 0 bases and J by 2 bases, with 3 bases between. The CDR3 reads CASSLASTDTQYF. In DNA, the CDR3 is TGTGCCAGCAGCTTAGCATCCACAGATACGCAGTATTTT.

This chain links TRBV30 with TRBJ2-1; 10 nucleotides agree with TRBD1. The CDR3 consists of 13 residues. Germline V gene sequence: CDR1 GTSNPN, CDR2 SVGIG (reference sequence). V dropped 6 bases and J dropped 8; count of bases not matched to a gene: 7. In nucleotides, the CDR3 is TGTGCCTGTGACAGGGGGCTCCTCGATGAGCAGTTCTTC. The encoded protein is CACDRGLLDEQFF.